One and the same sample provided the 25 T cell receptor beta chains below, sequenced in a study of T-cell reconstitution after alpha-beta-depleted transplantation in children. Unique molecular identifiers were incorporated during preparation of the TCRbeta library. From the PCR reads, TCRdb called clonotypes with MiXCR, one entry per CDR3 protein. The data hold 260,000 or so distinct CDR3 sequences, with around 12% observed a single time. This material consisted of PBMCs from the stem cell graft donor, taken from the stem cell graft. All receptors come from a human donor who donated a stem cell graft to a child with acute lymphoblastic leukemia.

The V gene is TRBV9, the J gene TRBJ1-2; weak D call: TRBD1 (6 bases). V lost 3 bases to trimming and J lost 5 bases, with 23 bases between them. Germline V gene lookup returns CDR1 SGDLS and CDR2 YYNGEE. There are 17 residues in the CDR3. This CDR3 is CASSGGPGGPARYGYTF. The CDR3 nucleotides read TGTGCCAGCAGCGGGGGGCCGGGAGGGCCCGCGAGGTATGGCTACACCTTC.

Comment on this clonotype: It may be a read error: a sequence one base away is much more abundant. J is TRBJ2-5 and V is TRBV21-1. TRBV21-1 is assigned pseudogene status. The CDR3 spans 16 residues. CDR3 sequence: CASSKARRIHQETQYF. The CDR3 DNA sequence: TGTGCCAGCAGCAAAGCTAGGCGGATCCACCAAGAGACCCAGTACTTC.

This clonotype has ten or more counts. V usage is TRBV23-1 and J usage is TRBJ2-2; the D gene could be TRBD1 or TRBD2 (6 bases each). TRBV23-1 falls under the ORF class, with uncertain function. Trimming shortened V by 2 bases and J by 3 bases, and 19 bases separated the two germline ends. This CDR3 is built from 18 residues. The CDR3 sequence: CASSQIPRGDRDTGELFF. In DNA, the CDR3 is TGCGCCAGCAGTCAAATCCCAAGGGGGGACCGCGACACCGGGGAGCTGTTTTTT.

In its sample, this clonotype was seen many times. CDR3 sequence reads: CASGGTGELFF. The CDR3 nucleotides are TGCGCCAGCGGGGGAACCGGGGAGCTGTTTTTT. This chain joins TRBV5-1 and TRBJ2-2; D may match TRBD1 or TRBD2 (5 bases each). The germline V gene encodes CDR1 SGHRS and CDR2 YFSETQ. The V gene lost 7 bases and the J gene lost 5 bases, with 6 bases spanning the gap. This CDR3 has 11 residues.

This clonotype was counted ten times or more. The rearrangement joins TRBV4-3 to TRBJ1-4; D is ambiguous. Germline V gene lookup returns CDR1 LGHNA and CDR2 YSLEER. V lost 0 bases, J lost 2 bases, and 4 bases lay in between. The CDR3 is 14 residues long. The CDR3 here is CASSQDPTNEKLFF. CDR3 coding DNA: TGCGCCAGCAGCCAAGATCCCACTAATGAAAAACTGTTTTTT.

This clonotype came up many times. The V gene is TRBV11-2, the J gene TRBJ1-1, with TRBD1 identical over 7 bases. CDR1 SGHAT and CDR2 FQNNGV come from the germline V gene. This CDR3 comprises 16 residues. With V trimmed by 4 bases and J by 0 bases, 8 bases remained unmatched. The CDR3, as DNA: TGTGCCAGCAGCTCCCAGGGGGGAGGGATGAACACTGAAGCTTTCTTT. Amino acids: CASSSQGGGMNTEAFF.

This clonotype was seen many times. The rearrangement links TRBV28 to TRBJ2-3, with D perhaps matching TRBD2 (6 bases). The germline CDR1 and CDR2 sequences are MDHEN and SYDVKM. The CDR3 contains 16 residues. Trimming cost V 2 bases and J 1 base, with 13 bases left between them. DNA for the CDR3: TGTGCCAGCAGTTTACCTGCCGGACTACGCACAGATACGCAGTATTTT. Amino acid sequence: CASSLPAGLRTDTQYF.

This clonotype has ten or more counts. This chain connects TRBV20-1 to TRBJ1-1; 11 positions match TRBD1. V shed 6 bases, J shed 8 bases, and the junction held 11 bases outside the gene matches. Germline lookup yields CDR1 DFQATT and CDR2 SNEGSKA (reference sequence). The CDR3 consists of 14 residues. The CDR3 DNA reads TGCAGTGCCGGAGGGGGACAGGGGGACGTGGAAGCTTTCTTT. Translated: CSAGGGQGDVEAFF.

This clonotype has at least ten counts. The chain couples TRBV29-1 to TRBJ2-5; D could derive from TRBD1 or TRBD2 (5 bases each). From germline, CDR1 is SQVTM and CDR2 ANQGSEA. Trimming took off 6 bases at V and 4 bases at J, with 15 bases between the two ends. The CDR3 spans 13 residues. CDR3 bases: TGCAGCGTCGGGGCTAAGGGGCGAGAGACCCAGTACTTC. Residues: CSVGAKGRETQYF.

Ten or more counts support this clonotype. The chain carries TRBV25-1 and TRBJ1-1, with D possibly TRBD1 on 5 matching bases. The CDR3 loop spans 13 amino acids. CDR1 and CDR2 (germline): MGHDK, SYGVNS. V lost 6 bases, J lost 0 bases, and 8 bases lay in between. CDR3 sequence reads: CASRSGMNTEAFF. As DNA, the CDR3 is TGTGCCAGCAGGTCAGGGATGAACACTGAAGCTTTCTTT.

This clonotype has at least ten counts. The chain joins TRBV28 to TRBJ2-1, with D perhaps TRBD1 or TRBD2 (5 bases each). V lost 6 bases, J lost 8 bases, and 20 bases lay in between. The CDR3 loop spans 15 amino acids. The germline V gene has CDR1 MDHEN and CDR2 SYDVKM. The CDR3 DNA is TGTGCCAGCAGGCCCGCCGGGACCTTTGATTATGAGCAGTTCTTC. This codes for CASRPAGTFDYEQFF.

The table lists this clonotype with a few counts. This rearrangement joins TRBV4-3 to TRBJ2-2, with D uncertain. The CDR3 extends over 15 amino acids. Trimming shortened V by 0 bases and J by 5 bases, and 10 bases separated the two germline ends. Germline V gene data show CDR1 as LGHNA and CDR2 as YSLEER. The CDR3 loop reads CASSQEGPGTGELFF. DNA for the CDR3: TGCGCCAGCAGCCAAGAGGGCCCCGGGACCGGGGAGCTGTTTTTT.

This clonotype was recorded many times. The chain is built from TRBV20-1 and TRBJ1-1; TRBD1 is a possible D gene (5 bases). V was pared by 5 bases and J by 11 bases, with 24 bases between. The CDR3 sequence is 14 residues long. Germline CDR1 and CDR2: DFQATT and SNEGSKA (reference sequence). CDR3 bases: TGCAGTGCTGTAAGGCGGACACAACTCTTACGCGCTTTCTTT. Its protein is CSAVRRTQLLRAFF.

In this sample, this clonotype turned up many times. The chain links TRBV20-1 to TRBJ2-7, with 9 nucleotides matching TRBD1. The ends lost 6 bases at V and 6 bases at J; junction bases unmatched: 12. Germline CDR1 reads DFQATT; CDR2 reads SNEGSKA (reference sequence). CDR3 length: 14 residues. CDR3: CSAEEYRGLFEQYF. Here the CDR3 DNA reads TGCAGTGCCGAGGAATACAGGGGGCTATTCGAGCAGTACTTC.

This clonotype appeared a few times. The chain carries TRBV20-1 and TRBJ1-5; 7 nucleotides agree with TRBD1. Trimming removed 2 bases from V and 0 bases from J; junction bases left unmatched: 13. CDR3 length equals 18 residues. Germline loops: CDR1 DFQATT, CDR2 SNEGSKA (reference sequence). CDR3 sequence reads: CSARQNSLDRTSNQPQHF. The CDR3 DNA follows: TGCAGTGCTAGACAAAATTCCTTGGACAGGACTAGCAATCAGCCCCAGCATTTT.

This clonotype appeared a few times. The chain recombines TRBV4-2 with TRBJ2-5; TRBD2 aligns across 7 bases. The CDR3 covers 16 residues. After removal of 3 bases from V and 1 base from J, the junction contained 8 bases not matched to a gene. Germline V CDR1 and CDR2: LGHNA, YNFKEQ. CDR3 region: CASSQPTASGQETQYF. Here the CDR3 DNA reads TGTGCCAGCAGCCAGCCAACCGCTAGCGGCCAAGAGACCCAGTACTTC.

There are many counts of this clonotype. The V gene is TRBV29-1, the J gene TRBJ2-7, with D tentatively TRBD1 (6 bases). This CDR3 is 12 amino acids long. The germline V and J ends were trimmed by 2 bases and 2 bases, with 7 bases remaining between them. Germline V gene sequence: CDR1 SQVTM, CDR2 ANQGSEA. The CDR3 loop is CSVEKGAYEQYF. The DNA for the CDR3 is TGCAGCGTTGAAAAGGGGGCCTACGAGCAGTACTTC.

This clonotype was seen many times. The chain links TRBV7-9 to TRBJ2-5; 7 bases line up with TRBD1. Germline assignment: CDR1 SEHNR and CDR2 FQNEAQ (reference sequence). V trimming: 5 bases; J trimming: 0 bases; junction bases outside the gene matches: 6. This CDR3 has 15 residues. DNA for the CDR3: TGTGCCAGCAGCCTTACCGGGACAGACCAAGAGACCCAGTACTTC. This gives the protein CASSLTGTDQETQYF.

Comments on this clonotype: One junction end does not reproduce the germline sequence, and a read error may be involved. The chain employs TRBV27 and TRBJ2-7; D assignment may be TRBD1 or TRBD2 (5 bases each). Germline CDR1 reads MNHEY; CDR2 reads SMNVEV (reference sequence). The CDR3 loop spans 14 amino acids. The CDR3 region is CASSSWDRSSEQYF. Here the CDR3 DNA reads TGTGCCAGCAGTTCTTGGGACCGGTCCTCCGAGCAGTACTTC.

This clonotype showed up many times. The chain uses TRBV3-1 and TRBJ2-2; tentatively, D is TRBD2 (6 bases). Germline assignment: CDR1 LGHDT and CDR2 YNNKEL (reference sequence). The CDR3 loop spans 14 amino acids. Deletions cut 6 bases from V and 2 bases from J, with 10 bases between. The CDR3 region is CASSYGGNTGELFF. The CDR3 coding sequence is TGTGCCAGCAGTTACGGGGGAAACACCGGGGAGCTGTTTTTT. The whole variable domain, remainder taken from reference TRBV3-1 and TRBJ2-2, is DTAVSQTPKYLVTQMGNDKSIKCEQNLGHDTMYWYKQDSKKFLKIMFSYNNKELIINETVPNRFSPKSPDKAHLNLHINSLELGDSAVYFCASSYGGNTGELFFGEGSRLTVL.

This clonotype was detected ten times or more. The rearrangement links TRBV2 to TRBJ1-5; a weak D match, TRBD1 (6 bases). V lost 4 bases, J lost 2 bases, and 12 bases lay in between. Germline CDR1 reads SNHLY; CDR2 reads FYNNEI. The length of the CDR3 is 15 residues. The CDR3 DNA sequence: TGTGCCAGCAGTGTAGGGGGGTACGGCAATCAGCCCCAGCATTTT. It codes for CASSVGGYGNQPQHF.

Ten or more counts support this clonotype. V usage is TRBV6-5 and J usage is TRBJ2-4; unclear D gene. Germline lookup yields CDR1 MNHEY and CDR2 SVGAGI. Trimming took off 2 bases at V and 0 bases at J, with 11 bases between the two ends. CDR3 length: 16 amino acids. The CDR3 protein is CASSYLGDLAKNIQYF. The CDR3 DNA reads as TGTGCCAGCAGTTACCTTGGAGATCTAGCCAAAAACATTCAGTACTTC.

This clonotype occurred many times. CDR3 nucleotides: TGTGCCAGCAGTGCCGCCGGGGATCCATTCTACGAGCAGTACTTC. Translating gives CASSAAGDPFYEQYF. The J gene is TRBJ2-7, the V gene TRBV12-3 or TRBV12-4, with D perhaps TRBD2 (5 bases). This CDR3 spans 15 amino acids. The V gene lost 5 bases and the J gene lost 3 bases, with 17 bases spanning the gap.

This clonotype has a count of ten or more. V usage is TRBV5-1 and J usage is TRBJ2-7; D gene unclear. The CDR3 extends over 13 amino acids. Germline assignment: CDR1 SGHRS and CDR2 YFSETQ. V gave up 0 bases and J gave up 7 bases, with 11 bases separating them. CDR3 loop: CASSLETSTEQYF. The CDR3 region has the DNA TGCGCCAGCAGCTTGGAGACAAGTACGGAGCAGTACTTC.

This clonotype came up many times. The chain combines TRBV6-5 with TRBJ1-2; D is perhaps TRBD1 (5 bases). V dropped 4 bases and J dropped 7 bases, with 10 bases sitting between them. Germline CDR1 reads MNHEY; CDR2 reads SVGAGI. The CDR3 loop spans 12 amino acids. The CDR3 region has the DNA TGTGCCAGCAGTTCCTGGGGGGGTGGCTACACCTTC. Translating it yields CASSSWGGGYTF.